The T cell receptor (beta chain) under discussion was sequenced for a study of blood T cell repertoires in COVID-19. Germline V gene lookup returns CDR1 LNHDA and CDR2 SQIVND (reference sequence). The CDR3 has 15 amino acids. J lost 2 bases, V lost 5 bases, and 5 bases had no gene match. Profiling relied on immunoSEQ multiplex PCR, and the TCRdb table lists in-frame clones only, not all of them. The data hold around 250,000 clones, with 80% to 90% observed a single time. The chain employs TRBV19 and TRBJ2-1; TRBD1 aligns across 8 bases. The TCR was taken from a man aged 25 to 45 who had recovered from COVID-19. Source material: peripheral blood. The CDR3, as DNA: TGTGCCAGTAGTCTTGGACAGGGAACCTACAATGAGCAGTTCTTC. Translating gives CASSLGQGTYNEQFF.